Below are 15 T cell receptor beta chains sequenced from a single sample in a study of T cell changes during pregnancy in multiple sclerosis. The method was immunoSEQ multiplex PCR; TCRdb's version includes in-frame clones alone and lacks a portion of them. In the table there are 37,000 or so clones, 90% to 95% of which are singletons. The specimen was peripheral blood, collected in the third trimester of pregnancy. These receptors all come from a female donor with multiple sclerosis, enrolled in a pregnancy study.

The V and J genes are TRBV10-3 and TRBJ1-2, with 12 bases that match TRBD1. V was clipped by 6 bases and J by 1 base; unmatched bases: 9. The germline CDR1 and CDR2 sequences are ENHRY and SYGVKD. The CDR3 contains 17 residues. Here the CDR3 DNA reads TGTGCCATCAGCTCCGGGACAGGGGGCGATCTTAACTATGGCTACACCTTC. Translated, it gives CAISSGTGGDLNYGYTF.

This chain joins TRBV2 and TRBJ2-5, with D perhaps TRBD1 (6 bases). The CDR3 is made up of 14 amino acids. Germline CDR1 and CDR2: SNHLY and FYNNEI. V was pared by 5 bases and J by 2 bases, with 12 bases between. CDR3 residues: CASSPGTYQETQYF. The DNA of the CDR3 is TGTGCCAGCAGTCCCGGGACATATCAAGAGACCCAGTACTTC.

V usage is TRBV19 and J usage is TRBJ2-7; D possibly corresponds to TRBD2 (5 bases). V lost 5 bases and J 3 bases, leaving 11 bases between the germline ends. Germline V gene lookup returns CDR1 LNHDA and CDR2 SQIVND (reference sequence). CDR3 size: 13 residues. DNA for the CDR3: TGTGCCAGTAGTTCCGGGATCAGCTACGAGCAGTACTTC. This encodes CASSSGISYEQYF.

The chain uses TRBV4-1 and TRBJ2-7; 8 bases map to TRBD2. The CDR3 is 16 residues long. Germline assignment: CDR1 MGHRA and CDR2 YSYEKL. Losses at the gene ends were 4 bases for V and 5 bases for J; bases not matched to a gene: 13. For the CDR3, the DNA is TGCGCCAGCAGCCGCCTCAGCGGGAGCGCAAGCCACGAGCAGTACTTC. Protein sequence: CASSRLSGSASHEQYF.

This chain joins TRBV5-1 and TRBJ2-2; 7 nucleotides align to TRBD2. The V gene end was trimmed by 5 bases and the J gene end by 2 bases; junction bases not matched to a gene: 15. Germline CDR1 is SGHRS and CDR2 is YFSETQ. The CDR3 runs 18 residues. The CDR3 here is CASSLKPGGSTNTGELFF. In DNA form, the CDR3 reads TGCGCCAGCAGTCTCAAACCGGGGGGATCCACCAACACCGGGGAGCTGTTTTTT. The full variable domain, with the rest looked up from reference TRBV5-1 and TRBJ2-2, is KAGVTQTPRYLIKTRGQQVTLSCSPISGHRSVSWYQQTPGQGLQFLFEYFSETQRNKGNFPGRFSGRQFSNSRSEMNVSTLELGDSALYLCASSLKPGGSTNTGELFFGEGSRLTVL.

This clone is a singleton in its sample. This CDR3 is CASSMGLAGSSGANVLTF. DNA of the CDR3: TGTGCCAGTAGTATGGGACTAGCGGGCAGCTCTGGGGCCAACGTCCTGACTTTC. V and J are TRBV19 and TRBJ2-6; 12 nucleotides line up with TRBD2. The CDR3 covers 18 residues. Germline CDR1 LNHDA, CDR2 SQIVND (reference sequence). V gave up 3 bases and J gave up 0 bases; unmatched junction bases: 3.

This CDR3 is CATTRGYNEKLFF. The CDR3 nucleotides are TGTGCCACTACCAGGGGTTATAATGAAAAACTGTTTTTT. This rearrangement joins TRBV15 to TRBJ1-4; D may be TRBD1 (6 bases). The germline V and J ends were trimmed by 9 bases and 4 bases, with 12 bases remaining between them. Germline V lookup: CDR1 LNHNV, CDR2 YYDKDF (reference sequence). The CDR3 contains 13 residues. The variable domain in full, completed from reference TRBV15 and TRBJ1-4, reads DAMVIQNPRYQVTQFGKPVTLSCSQTLNHNVMYWYQQKSSQAPKLLFHYYDKDFNNEADTPDNFQSRRPNTSFCFLDIRSPGLGDTAMYLCATTRGYNEKLFFGSGTQLSVL.

CDR3 in amino acids: CAWSVGAGAINEQFF. The CDR3 DNA is TGTGCCTGGAGTGTAGGAGCGGGAGCGATCAATGAGCAGTTCTTC. The V call is TRBV30, the J call TRBJ2-1, with TRBD2 matching over 8 bases. CDR3 size: 15 residues. The V gene end was trimmed by 0 bases and the J gene end by 6 bases; junction bases not matched to a gene: 7. The V gene's germline CDR1 is GTSNPN and CDR2 SVGIG (reference sequence).

The gene calls are TRBV15 and TRBJ1-2; D unresolved. Germline CDR1 is LNHNV and CDR2 is YYDKDF (reference sequence). CDR3 length: 13 residues. V was shortened by 0 bases and J by 7 bases, with 9 bases between the two germline ends. CDR3 sequence: CATSRDRWAGYTF. The CDR3 DNA sequence: TGTGCCACCAGCAGAGATAGGTGGGCTGGCTACACCTTC.

The CDR3 sequence: CASSSGQRGNIQYF. CDR3 in DNA: TGCGCCAGCAGCTCGGGACAACGGGGAAACATTCAGTACTTC. The chain joins TRBV5-1 to TRBJ2-4, with D possibly being TRBD1 (6 bases). Trimming cost V 3 bases and J 6 bases, with 13 bases left between them. This CDR3 has 14 residues. Germline V CDR1 and CDR2: SGHRS, YFSETQ.

The chain is built from TRBV14 and TRBJ1-6; D possibly corresponds to TRBD1 (6 bases). Germline assignment: CDR1 SGHDN and CDR2 FVKESK. Trimming removed 4 bases at V and 5 bases at J, with 12 bases between. The CDR3 consists of 15 residues. CDR3 protein: CASSRTTGNNSPLHF. The DNA of the CDR3 is TGTGCCAGCAGCCGTACAACAGGGAATAATTCACCCCTCCACTTT.

The J gene is TRBJ2-7, the V gene TRBV6-1; D is undetermined. There are 13 residues in the CDR3. Germline V gene lookup returns CDR1 MNHNS and CDR2 SASEGT. V lost 1 base and J lost 6, with 10 bases in between. CDR3 nucleotides: TGTGCCAGCAGTGAAGTAATGTGGCTCGAGCAGTACTTC. It yields the protein CASSEVMWLEQYF.

A remark on this clone: Other nucleotide sequences from this sample produce the same CDR3. The chain joins TRBV27 to TRBJ1-2; TRBD1 matches at 7 bases. The CDR3 length is 17 residues. V dropped 1 base and J dropped 1; count of bases not matched to a gene: 9. Germline assignment: CDR1 MNHEY and CDR2 SMNVEV (reference sequence). The CDR3 region has the DNA TGTGCCAGCAGTTTATTGGCCCGGGACAGTGTTAACTATGGCTACACCTTC. Protein sequence: CASSLLARDSVNYGYTF.

The J gene is TRBJ2-3, the V gene TRBV6-4, with 12 nucleotides matching TRBD2. After removal of 3 bases from V and 1 base from J, the junction contained 2 bases not matched to a gene. Germline V gene lookup returns CDR1 MRHNA and CDR2 SNTAGT. The CDR3 length is 16 residues. The CDR3 loop is CASSEASGRGTDTQYF. The CDR3 DNA reads TGTGCCAGCAGTGAAGCTAGCGGGAGGGGCACAGATACGCAGTATTTT.

This sequence joins TRBV19 and TRBJ1-6; no definite D call. From germline, CDR1 is LNHDA and CDR2 SQIVND (reference sequence). This CDR3 spans 16 amino acids. V shed 3 bases and J shed 0 bases, with 9 bases lying between them. CDR3 loop: CASSIGRPSYNSPLHF. DNA of the CDR3: TGTGCCAGTAGTATCGGCAGGCCCTCCTATAATTCACCCCTCCACTTT.